This passage covers 5 T cell receptor beta chains from one sample sequenced in a study of CXCR3-negative and CXCR3-positive naive CD8 T cells. Study-wide findings and caveats: In CXCR3-positive naive cells, the TRB CDR3s were more hydrophobic than in CXCR3-negative naive cells.

The TRB cDNA libraries were prepared by 5' RACE with UMI labels. TCRdb reprocessed the 5' RACE reads; each CDR3 protein has one entry and no DNA is given. The sample includes some 120,000 distinct CDR3 sequences. No antigen is known for these receptors. The material sequenced was naive CXCR3+ CD8+ T cells from blood. As to subset: CD45RO-CCR7+CD27+CD95- naive CD8+ T cells expressing CXCR3 (TNR3+). These receptors originate from a human donor in good health. Some clones in this sample may be carry-over from other donors' samples.

V gene TRBV7-9 combines with J gene TRBJ2-2. The germline V gene has CDR1 SEHNR and CDR2 FQNEAQ (reference sequence). This CDR3 has 18 amino acids. This CDR3 is CASSLGTGIPGRTGELFF.

The chain links TRBV21-1 to TRBJ2-7. TRBV21-1 is a pseudogene locus. CDR3 length equals 14 residues. The CDR3 loop is CASSKGVFSYEQYF.

This chain links TRBV6-5 with TRBJ2-7; TCRdb gives TRBD2 as the D gene, but with no DNA this cannot be confirmed. The CDR3 consists of 15 residues. The germline V gene encodes CDR1 MNHEY and CDR2 SVGAGI. The CDR3 is CASSYTSGSGYEQYF.

The V and J genes are TRBV29-1 and TRBJ2-2; TCRdb proposes TRBD2, but this gene call is untestable without DNA. The CDR3 runs 15 residues. Per the germline V gene, CDR1 is SQVTM and CDR2 is ANQGSEA. The CDR3 sequence is CSVDSSGGAGGELFF.

This rearrangement joins TRBV6-5 to TRBJ1-1. The CDR3 contains 14 residues. CDR1 MNHEY and CDR2 SVGAGI come from the germline V gene. The CDR3 region is CASSYTDMNTEAFF.